The entry below describes one TCR beta chain. Trimming took 5 bases from V and 0 from J, leaving 17 bases between them. Per the germline V gene, CDR1 is SEHNR and CDR2 is FQNEAQ (reference sequence). This CDR3 is built from 16 residues. 60 Vbeta and 13 Jbeta primers were used in PCR. The repertoire was sequenced with immunoSEQ multiplex PCR; TCRdb's copy has only in-frame clones and lacks some. The sample includes roughly 150,000 clones, around three quarters of them seen just once. The data were obtained in a study of cytomegalovirus exposure and HLA in healthy donors. Source material: PBMCs. The chain has TRBV7-9 and TRBJ2-7, with D maybe TRBD2 (6 bases). The origin of this receptor is a woman in her thirties or forties in good health and CMV-seronegative. The CDR3 DNA reads TGTGCCAGCAGCCCGAGCGGCGGGACGCGCTCCTACGAGCAGTACTTC. Residues: CASSPSGGTRSYEQYF.